These T cell receptor beta chains were read from a single sample in a study of breast tumors, draining lymph nodes, adjacent tissues. TCRdb reanalysed the multiplex PCR reads using MiXCR and keeps one entry per CDR3 protein. The data show about 15,000 distinct CDR3 sequences, with about 56% seen just once and about 28% held by the top ten. Specimen: tumor-adjacent breast tissue. Every receptor here comes from a female donor with breast cancer. Some clones in this sample may be carry-over from other donors' samples. Both conserved end residues are part of each CDR3.

TRBV28,CASSPGAGVDEQYF
TRBV20-1,CSARDWGLAGGVQYF
TRBV5-5,CASYWGTGDQGQYF
TRBV20-1,CSARRGASSYEQYF
TRBV15,CATSTIGGGGNQPQHF
TRBV12-3/TRBV12-4,CASSFRGGLAGGETYEQYF
TRBV5-8,CASSWTTSPSTDTQYF
TRBV6-5,CASSYTLRYEQYF
TRBV7-2,CASSLTPSGLQETQYF
TRBV30,CATGRVSTEAFF
TRBV29-1,CSVADRNYGYTF
TRBV10-2,CASRTGQGGTGELFF
TRBV30,CAWSLGGARGNTIYF
TRBV29-1,CSVQAGPGNQPQHF
TRBV2,CASSGGGAGNTIYF
TRBV7-6,CASNLERGRGARNYGYTF
TRBV20-1,CSASPWNQPQHF
TRBV12-5,CASGFRSNQPQHF
TRBV15,CATSRVGGSGYGYTF
TRBV5-8,CASSQSGASTDTQYF
TRBV29-1,CSVGKGQNTEAFF
TRBV15,CATSRMGTSGSGTSREQYF
TRBV7-9,CASSFGGGPTGELFF
TRBV20-1,CSAPDSFLNYGYTF
TRBV12-5,CASGRGSSGENTGELFF
TRBV25-1,CASREGHNEQFF
TRBV6-5,CASSRDGSNQPQHF
TRBV7-2,CASSLGLAGRRAQYF
TRBV20-1,CSALQSQGEDTQYF
TRBV12-3/TRBV12-4,CASTQTGGSYNEQFF
TRBV4-2,CASSQEGQREGHEQFF
TRBV7-3,CASSLKPATGELLF
TRBV25-1,CASSNRVETQYF
TRBV7-8,CASSLVTGPSGNYEQYF